This TCR beta chain was sequenced during a study of T cells in localized non-small cell lung cancer. Findings of the study overall: Uninvolved adjacent lung had higher T cell clonality than tumor and all other tissues. Within adjacent lung there appeared a median around 57 of the top 100 tumor clones.

Generated by immunoSEQ multiplex PCR, the TCRdb table keeps only in-frame clones and is missing some. The sample contains about 40,000 clones, approximately 86% of which appear only once. A remark on this clone: Its antigen is unknown.

This TCR came from a man aged 35 to 70 with stage I lung adenocarcinoma. The sample in question was peripheral blood, obtained before any cancer treatment.

As DNA, the CDR3 is TGTGCCAGCAGCCGGACAGGGGGCAACAATGAGCAGTTCTTC. Protein: CASSRTGGNNEQFF. The rearrangement links TRBV28 to TRBJ2-1; 11 positions agree with TRBD1. This CDR3 is built from 14 residues. V dropped 6 bases and J dropped 5; count of bases not matched to a gene: 3. CDR1 and CDR2 (germline): MDHEN, SYDVKM.